The 9 T cell receptor beta chains given below trace back to one sample, sequenced in a study of blood T cells in healthy people across ages. The authors ran a second PCR of about 6 to 11 cycles using a sample-barcoded 5' primer and a J-beta primer mix. Via MiXCR, TCRdb re-called the 5' RACE reads, giving one row per CDR3 protein. This sample has over 600,000 distinct CDR3 sequences; just over 55% occur once, and the top ten carry about 26%. The sample comprised blood. These receptors were obtained from a man aged 40-49 years in good health.

This rearrangement joins TRBV25-1 to TRBJ2-2; 7 bases line up with TRBD2. Germline assignment: CDR1 MGHDK and CDR2 SYGVNS. There are 14 residues in the CDR3. After removal of 6 bases from V and 1 base from J, the junction contained 2 bases not matched to a gene. The CDR3 sequence: CASRPSGNTGELFF. The CDR3 coding sequence is TGTGCCAGCAGACCTAGCGGGAACACCGGGGAGCTGTTTTTT. The entire variable domain, with the rest obtained from reference TRBV25-1 and TRBJ2-2, is as follows: EADIYQTPRYLVIGTGKKITLECSQTMGHDKMYWYQQDPGMELHLIHYSYGVNSTEKGDLSSESTVSRIRTEHFPLTLESARPSHTSQYLCASRPSGNTGELFFGEGSRLTVL.

The chain recombines TRBV4-3 with TRBJ2-5; D uncertain. The J call is in doubt because the DNA end fits TRBJ2-7 better. The germline CDR1 and CDR2 sequences are LGHNA and YSLEER. The CDR3 runs 16 residues. CDR3 nucleotide sequence: TGCGCCAGCAGCCAAGACTGGCAGGTTATGATATACGAGCAGTACTTC. Its protein product is CASSQDWQVMIYEQYF.

The genes are TRBV3-1 and TRBJ2-1; D remains ambiguous. V was trimmed by 0 bases and J by 0 bases, leaving 9 bases between them. Looked up from germline, CDR1 is LGHDT and CDR2 is YNNKEL (reference sequence). CDR3 length: 16 residues. CDR3 bases: TGTGCCAGCAGCCAAGATGTAGGAAACTCCTACAATGAGCAGTTCTTC. Encoded protein: CASSQDVGNSYNEQFF.

The chain joins TRBV11-2 to TRBJ2-7, with 7 bases that match TRBD2. Unmatched junction bases numbered 3, after V lost 1 base and J lost 3 bases. From germline, CDR1 is SGHAT and CDR2 FQNNGV. The CDR3 extends over 14 amino acids. As DNA, the CDR3 is TGTGCCAGCAGCTTAGGACTAGCCCGCTACGAGCAGTACTTC. Translated, it gives CASSLGLARYEQYF.

This chain links TRBV7-6 with TRBJ2-3; 8 bases agree with TRBD2. This CDR3 spans 17 amino acids. Germline-derived CDR1 and CDR2 are SGHVS and FNYEAQ. V was clipped by 5 bases and J by 2 bases; unmatched bases: 12. The CDR3 DNA sequence: TGTGCCAGCAGCGTCCCTACCAGCGGGGGTTCCACAGATACGCAGTATTTT. This encodes CASSVPTSGGSTDTQYF.

The genes are TRBV6-5 and TRBJ2-5; D is perhaps TRBD1 (7 bases). This CDR3 has 14 amino acids. The germline V gene encodes CDR1 MNHEY and CDR2 SVGAGI. V was shortened by 6 bases and J by 4 bases, with 15 bases between the two germline ends. The CDR3 DNA sequence: TGTGCCAGCAGGAACAGGGGAGGCGGAGAGACCCAGTACTTC. The encoded protein is CASRNRGGGETQYF.

This chain joins TRBV6-1 and TRBJ2-5; no definite D call. Germline V gene sequence: CDR1 MNHNS, CDR2 SASEGT. The CDR3 totals 14 residues. V lost 2 bases to trimming and J lost 5 bases, with 12 bases between them. The CDR3 loop is CASSELNLWETQYF. Written as DNA, the CDR3 is TGTGCCAGCAGTGAACTAAACCTGTGGGAGACCCAGTACTTC.

There are a few counts of this clonotype. V is TRBV29-1 and J is TRBJ1-2; TRBD1 might be the D (5 bases). Trimming took 3 bases from V and 4 from J, leaving 12 bases between them. In germline, CDR1 is SQVTM, CDR2 ANQGSEA. The CDR3 extends over 13 amino acids. CDR3: CSVDPQGGYGYTF. The CDR3 coding sequence is TGCAGCGTTGACCCCCAGGGAGGCTATGGCTACACCTTC.

The V gene is TRBV29-1, the J gene TRBJ1-1; D remains unclear. V was trimmed by 3 bases and J by 0 bases, leaving 8 bases between them. CDR3 length equals 13 residues. Germline assignment: CDR1 SQVTM and CDR2 ANQGSEA. The CDR3 is CSVEDGLNTEAFF. CDR3 in DNA: TGCAGCGTTGAGGATGGACTGAACACTGAAGCTTTCTTT.